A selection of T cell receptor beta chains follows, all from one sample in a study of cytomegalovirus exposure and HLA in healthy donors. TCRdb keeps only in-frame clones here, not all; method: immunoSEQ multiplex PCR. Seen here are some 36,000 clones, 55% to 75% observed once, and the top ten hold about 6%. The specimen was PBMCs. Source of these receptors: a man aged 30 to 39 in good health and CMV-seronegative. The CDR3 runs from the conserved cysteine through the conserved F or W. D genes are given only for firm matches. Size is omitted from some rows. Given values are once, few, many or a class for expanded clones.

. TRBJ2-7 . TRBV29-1 CSVATTRDYEQYF TGCAGCGTGGCGACGACTAGGGACTACGAGCAGTACTTC
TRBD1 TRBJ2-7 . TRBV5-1 CASTRSGGQGAPEQYF TGCGCCAGCACTCGCTCTGGGGGACAGGGGGCCCCCGAGCAGTACTTC
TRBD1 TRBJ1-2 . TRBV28 CASRAGTGRGYTF TGTGCCAGCAGGGCCGGGACAGGGAGGGGCTACACCTTC
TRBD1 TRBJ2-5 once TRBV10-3 CAISGQGAQTQYF TGTGCCATCAGTGGGCAGGGGGCGCAGACCCAGTACTTC
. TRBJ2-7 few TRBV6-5 CASTNPASRVGEQYF TGTGCCAGCACAAACCCGGCTAGCCGAGTGGGAGAGCAGTACTTC
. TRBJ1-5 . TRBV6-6 CASSLAGVSNQPQHF TGTGCCAGCAGCCTGGCAGGGGTAAGCAATCAGCCCCAGCATTTT
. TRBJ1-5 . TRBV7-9 CASSLRGSNQPQHF TGTGCCAGCAGCTTAAGGGGTAGCAATCAGCCCCAGCATTTT
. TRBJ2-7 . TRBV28 CASSSQTISEQYF TGTGCCAGCAGTTCTCAGACAATTTCCGAGCAGTACTTC
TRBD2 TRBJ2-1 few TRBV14 CASSAPGLAGVDEQFF TGTGCCAGCAGCGCACCGGGACTAGCGGGAGTCGATGAGCAGTTCTTC
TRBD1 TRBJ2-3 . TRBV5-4 CARDRDGGDTQYF TGTGCCAGAGACAGGGATGGAGGAGATACGCAGTATTTT
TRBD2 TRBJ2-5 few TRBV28 CASTDKGPLLAGAKTQYF TGTGCCAGCACCGACAAGGGCCCCCTACTAGCGGGAGCTAAGACCCAGTACTTC
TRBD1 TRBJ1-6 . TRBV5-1 CASSLDYSGQGNSPLHF TGCGCCAGCAGCTTGGATTATTCGGGACAGGGAAATTCACCCCTCCACTTT
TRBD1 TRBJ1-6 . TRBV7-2 CASSFDRGSPLHF TGTGCCAGCAGCTTCGACAGGGGGTCACCCCTCCACTTT
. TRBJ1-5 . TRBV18 CASSPKHTNQPQHF TGTGCCAGCTCACCAAAACATACCAATCAGCCCCAGCATTTT
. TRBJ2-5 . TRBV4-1 CASSQVKETQYF TGCGCCAGCAGCCAAGTAAAAGAGACCCAGTACTTC
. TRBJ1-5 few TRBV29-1 CSAGQFNQPQHF TGCAGCGCCGGACAGTTCAATCAGCCCCAGCATTTT
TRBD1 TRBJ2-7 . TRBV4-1 CASSPYTGTGVLDEQYF TGCGCCAGCAGCCCTTATACCGGGACAGGGGTTCTGGACGAGCAGTACTTC
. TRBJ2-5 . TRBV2 CASTRLGGTETQYF TGTGCCAGCACAAGACTAGGAGGAACTGAGACCCAGTACTTC
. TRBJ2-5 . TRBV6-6 CASSYQGRETQYF TGTGCCAGCAGTTATCAGGGGCGGGAGACCCAGTACTTC
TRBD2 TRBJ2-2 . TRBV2 CASKTGTSGNANTGELFF TGTGCCAGCAAAACCGGGACTAGCGGAAATGCGAACACCGGGGAGCTGTTTTTT
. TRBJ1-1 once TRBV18 CASSPDWGDEAFF TGTGCCAGCTCACCAGATTGGGGAGACGAAGCTTTCTTT
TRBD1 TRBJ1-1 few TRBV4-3 CASSQGTGETEAFF TGCGCCAGCAGCCAAGGGACAGGGGAGACTGAAGCTTTCTTT
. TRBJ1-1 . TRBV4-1 CASSQKHPNTEAFF TGCGCCAGCAGCCAAAAACACCCGAACACTGAAGCTTTCTTT
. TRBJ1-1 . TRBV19 CASSMQGGTEAFF TGTGCCAGTAGTATGCAGGGAGGTACTGAAGCTTTCTTT
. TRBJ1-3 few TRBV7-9 CASSGRANGNTIYF TGTGCCAGCAGCGGGAGGGCTAATGGAAACACCATATATTTT
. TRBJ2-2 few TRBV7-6 CASTLQAAGNTGELFF TGTGCCAGCACCCTTCAGGCAGCGGGGAACACCGGGGAGCTGTTTTTT
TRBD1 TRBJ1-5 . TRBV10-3 CAISPGDRGQPQHF TGTGCCATCAGCCCCGGGGACAGGGGGCAGCCCCAGCATTTT
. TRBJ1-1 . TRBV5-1 CASSLEKGINTEAFF TGCGCCAGCAGCTTGGAGAAGGGGATAAACACTGAAGCTTTCTTT
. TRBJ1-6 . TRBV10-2 CASSGTTGSPLHF TGCGCCAGTTCCGGGACAACAGGGTCACCCCTCCACTTT
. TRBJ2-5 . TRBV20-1 CSARLEETQYF TGCAGTGCTAGACTAGAGGAGACCCAGTACTTC
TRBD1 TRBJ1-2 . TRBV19 CASSAGGFYYGYTF TGTGCCAGTAGTGCAGGGGGCTTTTACTATGGCTACACCTTC
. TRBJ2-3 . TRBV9 CASSVRENTDTQYF TGTGCCAGCAGCGTCCGGGAAAACACAGATACGCAGTATTTT